These 30 T cell receptor beta chains were all obtained from the same sample, sequenced in a study of T cell repertoires in cytomegalovirus infection. These TCRs are of unknown antigen specificity. TCRdb re-called the reads with MiXCR, one entry per CDR3 protein. Of about 130,000 distinct CDR3 sequences in the sample, approximately 30% were seen once. This specimen consisted of CD8+ T cells from cultured PBMCs, obtained from culture after CMV antigen stimulation. All receptors derive from a human donor in good health (CMV status not recorded). Some clones in this sample may be carry-over from other donors' samples.

The chain uses TRBV14 and TRBJ2-3; 8 bases map to TRBD1. Germline CDR1 reads SGHDN; CDR2 reads FVKESK. There are 15 residues in the CDR3. Trimming at V came to 4 bases and at J to 3 bases, leaving 6 bases not matched to a gene. The CDR3 DNA sequence: TGTGCCAGCAGCCCCCGACAGGGGAAGACAGATACGCAGTATTTT. It encodes CASSPRQGKTDTQYF.

This clonotype occurred a few times. The chain is built from TRBV7-6 and TRBJ2-2; D gene unclear. From germline, CDR1 is SGHVS and CDR2 FNYEAQ. The CDR3 extends over 12 amino acids. The V and J ends lost 1 base and 9 bases respectively, with 6 bases between them. The chain's CDR3 is CASSLGQRELFF. In DNA form, the CDR3 reads TGTGCCAGCAGCTTAGGTCAGCGGGAGCTGTTTTTT.

This clonotype was detected only a few times. This chain uses TRBV7-9 with TRBJ1-1; maybe TRBD1 (5 bases). The CDR3 runs to 14 residues. Trimming removed 5 bases at V and 6 bases at J, with 16 bases between. Looked up from germline, CDR1 is SEHNR and CDR2 is FQNEAQ (reference sequence). The CDR3 loop is CASSGRVGGPEAFF. Here the CDR3 DNA reads TGTGCCAGCAGCGGCAGGGTGGGTGGGCCTGAAGCTTTCTTT.

This clonotype was detected only a few times. The chain uses TRBV5-4 and TRBJ2-5; TRBD2 agrees at 11 bases. With 2 bases clipped from V and 2 bases from J, the junction kept 2 bases outside the gene matches. Germline V gives CDR1 SGHNT, CDR2 YYREEE (reference sequence). The CDR3 sequence is 15 residues long. This chain's CDR3 is CASSFRLAGQETQYF. The DNA for the CDR3 is TGTGCCAGCAGCTTCAGACTAGCGGGACAAGAGACCCAGTACTTC.

On this clonotype: One junction end disagrees with the germline gene, perhaps due to a read error. V and J are TRBV7-3 and TRBJ1-2, with D unclear. The CDR3 has 15 residues. The germline gives CDR1 SGHTA, CDR2 FQGTGA. Here the CDR3 DNA reads TGTGACAGCAGCTGGCCGGGATCCTCTAACTATGGCTACACCTTC. This codes for CDSSWPGSSNYGYTF.

The chain joins TRBV6-2 or TRBV6-3 to TRBJ2-5; 7 positions agree with TRBD2. Germline CDR1 MNHEY, CDR2 SVGEGT. The CDR3 has 16 residues. Trimming at V came to 0 bases and at J to 2 bases, leaving 6 bases not matched to a gene. The CDR3, as DNA: TGTGCCAGCAGTTACTCGGGACTAATAGGACAAGAGACCCAGTACTTC. This codes for CASSYSGLIGQETQYF.

The sample holds one count of this clonotype. The CDR3 DNA reads as TGTGCCAGCAGGGAAGGGACAGTCACAGATACGCAGTATTTT. This codes for CASREGTVTDTQYF. The chain couples TRBV12-3 or TRBV12-4 to TRBJ2-3; 7 positions agree with TRBD1. The length of the CDR3 is 14 residues. Trimming took 6 bases from V and 2 from J; bases not matched to a gene: 5.

The table lists this clonotype with a few counts. This chain uses TRBV3-1 with TRBJ1-1, with D possibly being TRBD1 (5 bases). The CDR3 covers 13 residues. Trimming left V 4 bases short and J 8 bases short, with 14 bases between. Germline lookup yields CDR1 LGHDT and CDR2 YNNKEL (reference sequence). CDR3 DNA sequence: TGTGCCAGCAGCCCGGGACGATTAGGCGAAGCTTTCTTT. It is translated as CASSPGRLGEAFF.

The chain carries TRBV7-9 and TRBJ1-6; no clear D. The CDR3 runs 14 residues. Trimming took 3 bases from V and 5 from J, leaving 8 bases between them. In germline, CDR1 is SEHNR, CDR2 FQNEAQ (reference sequence). DNA for the CDR3: TGTGCCAGCAGCTTCGGCCGGAATAATTCACCCCTCCACTTT. It specifies CASSFGRNNSPLHF.

The chain has TRBV6-6 and TRBJ2-3; 7 bases agree with TRBD2. The junction had 7 bases not matched to a gene; V was cut back by 2 bases and J by 5 bases. This CDR3 spans 15 amino acids. Germline values: CDR1 MNHNY, CDR2 SVGAGI (reference sequence). For the CDR3, the DNA is TGTGCCAGCAGTTACACCGGGACTACAGGAGATACGCAGTATTTT. Translated: CASSYTGTTGDTQYF.

This clonotype was seen only a few times. This sequence joins TRBV5-1 and TRBJ1-2; D unclear. Per germline, CDR1 SGHRS and CDR2 YFSETQ. V was trimmed by 4 bases and J by 0 bases, leaving 19 bases between them. CDR3 size: 17 residues. DNA of the CDR3: TGCGCCAGCAGCCCGAGCGGGGAAAGGAGCTCTAACTATGGCTACACCTTC. Translating it yields CASSPSGERSSNYGYTF. The complete variable domain, with remaining parts taken from reference TRBV5-1 and TRBJ1-2, reads KAGVTQTPRYLIKTRGQQVTLSCSPISGHRSVSWYQQTPGQGLQFLFEYFSETQRNKGNFPGRFSGRQFSNSRSEMNVSTLELGDSALYLCASSPSGERSSNYGYTFGSGTRLTVV.

This clonotype is judged large. The chain is built from TRBV7-9 and TRBJ2-5; 7 bases are a match to TRBD1. The CDR3 covers 16 residues. From germline, CDR1 is SEHNR and CDR2 FQNEAQ (reference sequence). V was clipped by 7 bases and J by 5 bases; unmatched bases: 16. CDR3 DNA sequence: TGTGCCAGCACAGGTTTGGGGACAGTCCACCCTGAGACCCAGTACTTC. Protein sequence: CASTGLGTVHPETQYF.

CDR3 DNA sequence: TGTGCCAGCAGCTCCCCGACAGGGGACAATGAGCAGTTCTTC. This gives the protein CASSSPTGDNEQFF. V gene TRBV11-2 combines with J gene TRBJ2-1; 8 nucleotides align to TRBD1. CDR3 length: 14 residues. Per the germline V gene, CDR1 is SGHAT and CDR2 is FQNNGV. V gave up 4 bases and J gave up 5 bases; unmatched junction bases: 4.

This chain connects TRBV15 to TRBJ2-3; D remains ambiguous. The V and J ends lost 3 bases and 4 bases respectively, with 14 bases between them. The CDR3 length is 15 residues. Looked up from germline, CDR1 is LNHNV and CDR2 is YYDKDF (reference sequence). DNA for the CDR3: TGTGCCACCAGCAGCATCCTGACGACGGCAGATACGCAGTATTTT. This encodes CATSSILTTADTQYF.

Remarks on this clonotype: Relative to the germline gene, one junction end is altered; a read error may explain this. This sequence joins TRBV7-2 and TRBJ2-3; D possibly matches TRBD1 or TRBD2 (5 bases each). CDR1 is SGHTA and CDR2 is FQGNSA in the germline V gene. This CDR3 has 16 residues. CDR3 sequence reads: CATSTPGRGLADTQYF. The CDR3, as DNA: TGTGCCACCAGCACCCCGGGACGGGGCCTTGCAGATACGCAGTATTTT.

The chain combines TRBV12-3 or TRBV12-4 with TRBJ1-3, with D perhaps TRBD1 (5 bases). The CDR3 is 13 amino acids. The V and J ends lost 4 bases and 1 base respectively, with 5 bases between them. The CDR3 sequence is CASSSGSGNTIYF. The CDR3 DNA follows: TGTGCCAGCAGTTCAGGGTCTGGAAACACCATATATTTT.

This chain connects TRBV5-1 to TRBJ1-1; D perhaps matches TRBD1 (5 bases). Germline-derived CDR1 and CDR2 are SGHRS and YFSETQ. The CDR3 has 16 residues. The ends were cut back, 4 bases at V and 3 bases at J, with 19 bases in the middle. The CDR3 DNA reads TGCGCCAGCAGCCCCGACTCCCGGGGCCCTTACACTGAAGCTTTCTTT. This gives the protein CASSPDSRGPYTEAFF.

The chain couples TRBV4-2 to TRBJ2-2; D is unclear. Germline V gene sequence: CDR1 LGHNA, CDR2 YNFKEQ. The CDR3 sequence is 13 residues long. V shed 1 base and J shed 5 bases, with 5 bases lying between them. The CDR3 DNA is TGTGCCAGCAGCCAAGTAGGGACCGGGGAGCTGTTTTTT. Amino acid sequence: CASSQVGTGELFF.

The sample holds many counts of this clonotype. The chain has TRBV12-3 or TRBV12-4 and TRBJ1-1, with unresolved D. The CDR3 contains 12 residues. Trimming took off 5 bases at V and 2 bases at J, with 6 bases between the two ends. The CDR3 reads CASSIINTEAFF. The CDR3, as DNA: TGTGCCAGCAGTATTATTAACACTGAAGCTTTCTTT.

V gene TRBV5-4 combines with J gene TRBJ1-1, with 8 positions matching TRBD1. After removal of 3 bases from V and 5 bases from J, the junction contained 6 bases not matched to a gene. This CDR3 spans 14 amino acids. Germline V CDR1 and CDR2: SGHNT, YYREEE (reference sequence). The CDR3 reads CASSSRQGLTEAFF. DNA for the CDR3: TGTGCCAGCAGCTCAAGACAGGGGCTAACTGAAGCTTTCTTT.

This clonotype was found a few times. V usage is TRBV7-2 and J usage is TRBJ1-5, with D perhaps matching TRBD1 (5 bases). Per the germline V gene, CDR1 is SGHTA and CDR2 is FQGNSA. The ends were cut back, 5 bases at V and 0 bases at J, with 11 bases in the middle. The length of the CDR3 is 15 residues. The CDR3 region is CASSHLRDSNQPQHF. CDR3 coding DNA: TGTGCCAGCAGCCACCTCAGGGATAGCAATCAGCCCCAGCATTTT.

This clonotype was seen more than once but under ten times. The chain combines TRBV24-1 with TRBJ2-5, with D perhaps given as TRBD1 or TRBD2 (5 bases each). Germline V gene lookup returns CDR1 KGHDR and CDR2 SFDVKD. Trimming took 2 bases from V and 4 from J, leaving 13 bases between them. The CDR3 sequence is 15 residues long. The CDR3 DNA is TGTGCCACCAGTGATTCGAGGGGTCTTTCAGAGACCCAGTACTTC. Its protein is CATSDSRGLSETQYF.

The J gene is TRBJ1-5, the V gene TRBV20-1; 9 bases match TRBD1. Losses at the gene ends were 3 bases for V and 0 bases for J; bases not matched to a gene: 9. This CDR3 has 17 residues. The germline gives CDR1 DFQATT, CDR2 SNEGSKA (reference sequence). The CDR3 protein is CSASETGGYYSNQPQHF. The CDR3 bases are TGCAGTGCTAGTGAGACAGGGGGATATTATAGCAATCAGCCCCAGCATTTT.

The V call is TRBV4-1, the J call TRBJ2-5; tentatively, D is TRBD1 or TRBD2 (6 bases each). The CDR3 extends over 15 amino acids. Germline loops: CDR1 MGHRA, CDR2 YSYEKL. V lost 1 base and J 3 bases, leaving 12 bases between the germline ends. The CDR3 is CASSQGPEGEETQYF. CDR3 in DNA: TGCGCCAGCAGCCAAGGTCCGGAGGGGGAAGAGACCCAGTACTTC.

This clonotype was seen a handful of times. The CDR3 loop reads CASSQGSRDEQYF. The CDR3 nucleotides are TGTGCCAGCAGCCAAGGATCGAGGGACGAGCAGTACTTC. The rearrangement joins TRBV14 to TRBJ2-7, with D tentatively TRBD2 (5 bases). V was trimmed by 1 base and J by 5 bases, leaving 9 bases between them. Germline lookup yields CDR1 SGHDN and CDR2 FVKESK. The CDR3 has 13 amino acids.

This clonotype came up a few times. V usage is TRBV6-5 and J usage is TRBJ1-5; no firm D call. Germline V CDR1 and CDR2: MNHEY, SVGAGI. This CDR3 is 13 amino acids long. The germline V and J ends were trimmed by 0 bases and 6 bases, with 6 bases remaining between them. The CDR3 loop is CASSYSISQPQHF. The DNA of the CDR3 is TGTGCCAGCAGTTACTCGATAAGTCAGCCCCAGCATTTT.

This clonotype was observed a few times. The CDR3 loop reads CASAPESIGHHQPQHF. CDR3 nucleotides: TGTGCCAGCGCCCCCGAGTCCATCGGTCATCATCAGCCCCAGCATTTT. The V call is TRBV6-5, the J call TRBJ1-5, with D unclear. Trimming shortened V by 8 bases and J by 5 bases, and 22 bases separated the two germline ends. The CDR3 extends over 16 amino acids. Per the germline V gene, CDR1 is MNHEY and CDR2 is SVGAGI.

This clonotype was counted ten times or more. V usage is TRBV27 and J usage is TRBJ2-2; TRBD1 agrees at 9 bases. The CDR3 has 15 amino acids. Germline V lookup: CDR1 MNHEY, CDR2 SMNVEV (reference sequence). The J segment lost 4 bases and the V segment lost 3 bases, leaving 3 bases of the junction unmatched. CDR3 sequence reads: CASSLGTGTTGELFF. Written as DNA, the CDR3 is TGTGCCAGCAGTTTGGGGACAGGGACCACCGGGGAGCTGTTTTTT.

This chain connects TRBV12-3 or TRBV12-4 to TRBJ2-3; D may correspond to TRBD1 or TRBD2 (5 bases each). This CDR3 is built from 15 residues. V was trimmed by 3 bases and J by 2 bases, leaving 12 bases between them. The CDR3: CASSFSGSSTDTQYF. The CDR3 DNA reads TGTGCCAGCAGTTTCTCAGGGAGCTCCACAGATACGCAGTATTTT.

This clonotype was counted ten times or more. The J gene is TRBJ1-1, the V gene TRBV7-9, with TRBD1 matching over 10 bases. V shed 4 bases, J shed 4 bases, and the junction held 12 bases outside the gene matches. CDR1 and CDR2 (germline): SEHNR, FQNEAQ (reference sequence). CDR3 length equals 17 residues. The CDR3 loop reads CASSSTGGAKISTEAFF. The CDR3 coding sequence is TGTGCCAGCAGCTCGACAGGGGGCGCCAAGATCAGCACTGAAGCTTTCTTT.